One and the same sample provided the 8 T cell receptor beta chains below, sequenced in a study of blood T cell repertoires in COVID-19. Generated by immunoSEQ multiplex PCR, the TCRdb table keeps only in-frame clones and is missing some. The sample yields 200,000 to 300,000 clones, approximately 85% seen once. The sample taken for sequencing was peripheral blood. These receptors were taken from a woman aged 55-75 years with active or convalescent COVID-19.

The genes are TRBV7-3 and TRBJ2-1; D is possibly TRBD1 (5 bases). The CDR3 extends over 12 amino acids. V was trimmed by 3 bases and J by 10 bases, leaving 10 bases between them. The germline CDR1 and CDR2 sequences are SGHTA and FQGTGA. Here the CDR3 reads CASSFSRGEQFF. CDR3 DNA sequence: TGTGCCAGCAGCTTCTCTAGGGGCGAGCAGTTCTTC. Using reference TRBV7-3 and TRBJ2-1 for the parts outside the CDR3, the full variable domain is GAGVSQTPSNKVTEKGKYVELRCDPISGHTALYWYRQSLGQGPEFLIYFQGTGAADDSGLPNDRFFAVRPEGSVSTLKIQRTERGDSAVYLCASSFSRGEQFFGPGTRLTVL.

The chain employs TRBV18 and TRBJ1-4; TRBD1 is a possible D gene (5 bases). The V end was cut by 5 bases, the J end by 4 bases, with 14 bases between. The CDR3 has 15 residues. From germline, CDR1 is KGHSH and CDR2 LQKENI. CDR3 region: CASSTRGGFNEKLFF. The DNA for the CDR3 is TGTGCCAGCTCAACGAGGGGAGGATTTAATGAAAAACTGTTTTTT. Filled out from reference TRBV18 and TRBJ1-4, the complete variable domain reads NAGVMQNPRHLVRRRGQEARLRCSPMKGHSHVYWYRQLPEEGLKFMVYLQKENIIDESGMPKERFSAEFPKEGPSILRIQQVVRGDSAAYFCASSTRGGFNEKLFFGSGTQLSVL.

V gene TRBV30 combines with J gene TRBJ1-6; D gene uncertain. Germline CDR1 and CDR2: GTSNPN and SVGIG (reference sequence). The CDR3 has 15 residues. With 2 bases removed from V and 0 bases from J, the gap between germline ends came to 8 bases. The DNA of the CDR3 is TGTGCCTGGAGTCGACTGAGCTCCTATAATTCACCCCTCCACTTT. It encodes CAWSRLSSYNSPLHF.

V is TRBV30 and J is TRBJ1-1; TRBD1 aligns across 7 bases. CDR3 length: 12 amino acids. J gave up 7 bases and V 3 bases, and 5 bases lay outside the gene matches. Germline loops: CDR1 GTSNPN, CDR2 SVGIG (reference sequence). The DNA of the CDR3 is TGTGCCTGGAGGTCGGACAGGAGTGAAGCTTTCTTT. Its protein product is CAWRSDRSEAFF.

The chain recombines TRBV5-1 with TRBJ1-1; D perhaps matches TRBD1 (6 bases). The CDR3 spans 14 residues. V gave up 4 bases and J gave up 4 bases, with 14 bases separating them. CDR1 SGHRS and CDR2 YFSETQ come from the germline V gene. The CDR3 DNA is TGCGCCAGCAGCCAGACAGGCTTGGGCACTGAAGCTTTCTTT. Protein sequence: CASSQTGLGTEAFF.

The chain links TRBV6-6 to TRBJ2-3, with D perhaps TRBD2 (5 bases). From germline, CDR1 is MNHNY and CDR2 SVGAGI (reference sequence). The CDR3 sequence is 14 residues long. Trimming left V 2 bases short and J 8 bases short, with 14 bases between. The CDR3 loop reads CASSYTGDQVTQYF. The CDR3 DNA follows: TGTGCCAGCAGTTACACCGGGGATCAGGTTACGCAGTATTTT.

This clone was detected only a few times. The gene calls are TRBV5-6 and TRBJ1-1; TRBD1 agrees at 7 bases. Germline values: CDR1 SGHDT, CDR2 YYEEEE. The trim removed 4 bases at V and 6 bases at J, leaving 12 bases unmatched. This CDR3 is built from 15 residues. CDR3 sequence (DNA): TGTGCCAGCAGCCCGTACGACAGGGCTTTCGCTGAAGCTTTCTTT. Translated: CASSPYDRAFAEAFF.

J is TRBJ2-2 and V is TRBV4-3; no definite D call. Germline V gene lookup returns CDR1 LGHNA and CDR2 YSLEER. The V end lost 7 bases, the J end lost 7 bases, and 16 bases lay between the germline ends. The length of the CDR3 is 14 residues. CDR3 DNA sequence: TGCGCCAGCACCAAAATAATGCGAGGCGGGGAGCTGTTTTTT. It encodes CASTKIMRGGELFF.